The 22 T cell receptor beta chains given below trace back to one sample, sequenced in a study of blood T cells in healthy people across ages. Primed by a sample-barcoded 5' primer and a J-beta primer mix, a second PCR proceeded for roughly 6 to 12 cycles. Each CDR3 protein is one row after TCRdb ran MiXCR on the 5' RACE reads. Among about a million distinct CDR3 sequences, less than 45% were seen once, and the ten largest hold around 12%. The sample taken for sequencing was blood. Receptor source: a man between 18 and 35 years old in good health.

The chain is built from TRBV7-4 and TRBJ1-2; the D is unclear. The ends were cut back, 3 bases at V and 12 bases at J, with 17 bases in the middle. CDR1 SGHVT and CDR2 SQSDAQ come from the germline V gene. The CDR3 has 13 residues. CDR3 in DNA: TGTGCCAGCAGCTTTAGTGGTCTGGAAAAGGACACCTTC. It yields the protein CASSFSGLEKDTF.

The CDR3 DNA is TGTGCCAGCTGGTTCAGGGGTGCCTACAATGAGCAGTACTTC. This sequence encodes CASWFRGAYNEQYF. The V call is TRBV27, the J call TRBJ2-7; D might be TRBD1 (6 bases). The CDR3 sequence is 14 residues long. Between the trimmed V and J ends, which lost 8 bases and 7 bases, there was a span of 21 bases. Germline loops: CDR1 MNHEY, CDR2 SMNVEV (reference sequence).

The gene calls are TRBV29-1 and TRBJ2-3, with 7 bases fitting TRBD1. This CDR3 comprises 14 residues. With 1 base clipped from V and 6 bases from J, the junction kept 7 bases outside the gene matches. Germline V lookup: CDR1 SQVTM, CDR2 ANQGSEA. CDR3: CSVEVYRGWDTQYF. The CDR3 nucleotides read TGCAGCGTTGAAGTTTACAGGGGCTGGGATACGCAGTATTTT.

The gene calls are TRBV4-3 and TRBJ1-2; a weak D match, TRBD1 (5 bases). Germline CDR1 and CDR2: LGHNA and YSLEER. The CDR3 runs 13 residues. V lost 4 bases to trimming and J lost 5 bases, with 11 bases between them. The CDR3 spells CASSLWDGYGYTF. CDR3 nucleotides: TGCGCCAGCAGCCTTTGGGACGGATATGGCTACACCTTC.

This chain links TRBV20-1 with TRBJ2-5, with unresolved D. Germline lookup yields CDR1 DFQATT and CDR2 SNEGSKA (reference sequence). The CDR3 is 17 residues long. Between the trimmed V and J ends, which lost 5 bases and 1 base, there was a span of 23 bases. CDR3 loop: CSAPIPGTQWCQETQYF. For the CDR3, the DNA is TGCAGTGCTCCAATTCCGGGCACGCAGTGGTGCCAAGAGACCCAGTACTTC.

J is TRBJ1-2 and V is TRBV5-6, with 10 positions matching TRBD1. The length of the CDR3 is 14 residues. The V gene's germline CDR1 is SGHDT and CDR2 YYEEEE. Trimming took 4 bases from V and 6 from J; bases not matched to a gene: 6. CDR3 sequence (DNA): TGTGCCAGCAGCCCGGGGACAGGGGATCATGGCTACACCTTC. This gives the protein CASSPGTGDHGYTF.

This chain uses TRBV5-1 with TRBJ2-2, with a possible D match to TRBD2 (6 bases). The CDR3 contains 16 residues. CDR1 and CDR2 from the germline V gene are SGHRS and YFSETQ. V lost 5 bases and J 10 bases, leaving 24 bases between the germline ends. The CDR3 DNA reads TGCGCCAGCAGACTCATATTCCGGGACTCACGGCAGGAGCTGTTTTTT. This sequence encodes CASRLIFRDSRQELFF. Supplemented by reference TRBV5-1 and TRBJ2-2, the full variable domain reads KAGVTQTPRYLIKTRGQQVTLSCSPISGHRSVSWYQQTPGQGLQFLFEYFSETQRNKGNFPGRFSGRQFSNSRSEMNVSTLELGDSALYLCASRLIFRDSRQELFFGEGSRLTVL.

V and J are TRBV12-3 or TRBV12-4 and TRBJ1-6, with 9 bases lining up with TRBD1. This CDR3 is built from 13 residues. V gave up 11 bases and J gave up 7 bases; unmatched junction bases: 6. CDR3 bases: TGTGCCGGACAGGGGTCTAGAAATTCACCCCTCCACTTT. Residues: CAGQGSRNSPLHF.

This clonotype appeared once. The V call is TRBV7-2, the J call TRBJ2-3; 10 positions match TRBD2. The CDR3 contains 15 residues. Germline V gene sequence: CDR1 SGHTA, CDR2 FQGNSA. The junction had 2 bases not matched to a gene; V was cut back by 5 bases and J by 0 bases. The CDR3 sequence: CASSGSGGSTDTQYF. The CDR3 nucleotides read TGTGCCAGCAGCGGTAGCGGGGGGAGCACAGATACGCAGTATTTT. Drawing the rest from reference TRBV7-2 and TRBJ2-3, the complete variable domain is GAGVSQSPSNKVTEKGKDVELRCDPISGHTALYWYRQSLGQGLEFLIYFQGNSAPDKSGLPSDRFSAERTGGSVSTLTIQRTQQEDSAVYLCASSGSGGSTDTQYFGPGTRLTVL.

This CDR3 is CASTWGNRDEQYF. For the CDR3, the DNA is TGTGCCAGTACCTGGGGCAACAGGGACGAGCAGTACTTC. The V call is TRBV19, the J call TRBJ2-7, with TRBD1 as a possible D gene (6 bases). Trimming removed 7 bases at V and 5 bases at J, with 15 bases between. CDR1 LNHDA and CDR2 SQIVND come from the germline V gene (reference sequence). The CDR3 has 13 residues.

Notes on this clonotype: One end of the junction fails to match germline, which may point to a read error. The CDR3 region has the DNA TGTGCCAGTAGCTTGGATGGGACAGGCTCCTACAATGAGCAGTTCTTC. Its protein product is CASSLDGTGSYNEQFF. This chain links TRBV5-6 with TRBJ2-1; 8 bases match TRBD1. The length of the CDR3 is 16 residues. Germline-derived CDR1 and CDR2 are SGHDT and YYEEEE. The full variable domain, in which reference TRBV5-6 and TRBJ2-1 provide the parts outside the CDR3, is DAGVTQSPTHLIKTRGQQVTLRCSPKSGHDTVSWYQQALGQGPQFIFQYYEEEERQRGNFPDRFSGHQFPNYSSELNVNALLLGDSALYLCASSLDGTGSYNEQFFGPGTRLTVL.

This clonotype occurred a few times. CDR3 region: CASSQDYKQGFGYTF. Here the CDR3 DNA reads TGCGCCAGCAGCCAAGATTATAAACAGGGGTTTGGCTACACCTTC. The chain carries TRBV4-3 and TRBJ1-2; 7 bases align to TRBD1. CDR3 length: 15 amino acids. With 0 bases clipped from V and 7 bases from J, the junction kept 8 bases outside the gene matches. Germline lookup yields CDR1 LGHNA and CDR2 YSLEER.

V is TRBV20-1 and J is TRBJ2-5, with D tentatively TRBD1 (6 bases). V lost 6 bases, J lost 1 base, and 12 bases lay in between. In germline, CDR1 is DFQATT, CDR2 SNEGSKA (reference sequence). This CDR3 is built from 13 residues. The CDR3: CSATGHFQETQYF. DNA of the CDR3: TGCAGTGCGACGGGACACTTCCAAGAGACCCAGTACTTC.

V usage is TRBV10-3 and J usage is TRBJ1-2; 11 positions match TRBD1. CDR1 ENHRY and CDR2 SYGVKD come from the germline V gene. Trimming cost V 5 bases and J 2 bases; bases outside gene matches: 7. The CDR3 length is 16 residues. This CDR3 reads CAISTSGQGANYGYTF. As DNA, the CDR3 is TGTGCCATCAGTACATCCGGACAGGGGGCAAACTATGGCTACACCTTC.

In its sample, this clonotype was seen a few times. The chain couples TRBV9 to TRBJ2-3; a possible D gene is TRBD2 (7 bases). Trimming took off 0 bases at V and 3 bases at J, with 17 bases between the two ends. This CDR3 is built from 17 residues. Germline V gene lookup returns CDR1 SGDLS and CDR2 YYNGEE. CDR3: CASSVGRTGGATDTQYF. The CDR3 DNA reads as TGTGCCAGCAGCGTAGGGCGGACGGGGGGCGCGACAGATACGCAGTATTTT.

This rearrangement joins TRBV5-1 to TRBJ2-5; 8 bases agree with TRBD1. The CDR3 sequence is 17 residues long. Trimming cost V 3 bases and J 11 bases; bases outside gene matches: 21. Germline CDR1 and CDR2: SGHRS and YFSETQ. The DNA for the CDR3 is TGCGCCAGCAGCTCAGGCCTGAGGACAGGGAAGGACAATGAGCAGTACTTC. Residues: CASSSGLRTGKDNEQYF.

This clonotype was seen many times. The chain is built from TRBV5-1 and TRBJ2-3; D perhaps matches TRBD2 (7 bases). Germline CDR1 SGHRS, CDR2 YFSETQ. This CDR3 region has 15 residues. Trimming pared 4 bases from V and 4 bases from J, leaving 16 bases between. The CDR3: CASSVGASGSDTQYF. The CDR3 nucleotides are TGCGCCAGCAGCGTGGGGGCTAGCGGTTCAGATACGCAGTATTTT. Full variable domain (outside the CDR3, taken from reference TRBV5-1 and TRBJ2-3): KAGVTQTPRYLIKTRGQQVTLSCSPISGHRSVSWYQQTPGQGLQFLFEYFSETQRNKGNFPGRFSGRQFSNSRSEMNVSTLELGDSALYLCASSVGASGSDTQYFGPGTRLTVL.

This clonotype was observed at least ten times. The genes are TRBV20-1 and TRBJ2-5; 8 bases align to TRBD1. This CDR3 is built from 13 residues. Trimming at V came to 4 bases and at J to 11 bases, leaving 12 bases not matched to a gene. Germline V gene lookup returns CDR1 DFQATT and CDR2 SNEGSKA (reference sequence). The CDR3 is CSATGGKGNEQYF. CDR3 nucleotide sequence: TGCAGTGCTACAGGGGGCAAAGGCAATGAGCAGTACTTC.

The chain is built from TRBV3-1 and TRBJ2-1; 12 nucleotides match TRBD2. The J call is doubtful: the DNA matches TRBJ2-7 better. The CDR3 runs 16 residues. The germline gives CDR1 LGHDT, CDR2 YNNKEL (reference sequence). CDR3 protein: CASSLQTSGGYNEQYF. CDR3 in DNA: TGTGCCAGCAGCCTCCAGACTAGCGGGGGTTACAATGAGCAGTACTTC.

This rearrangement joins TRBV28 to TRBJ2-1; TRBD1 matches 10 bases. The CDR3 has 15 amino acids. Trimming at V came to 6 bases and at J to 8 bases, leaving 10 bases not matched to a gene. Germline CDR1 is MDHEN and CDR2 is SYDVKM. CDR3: CASSTPGTGEYEQFF. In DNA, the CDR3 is TGTGCCAGCAGCACCCCCGGGACAGGGGAATATGAGCAGTTCTTC.

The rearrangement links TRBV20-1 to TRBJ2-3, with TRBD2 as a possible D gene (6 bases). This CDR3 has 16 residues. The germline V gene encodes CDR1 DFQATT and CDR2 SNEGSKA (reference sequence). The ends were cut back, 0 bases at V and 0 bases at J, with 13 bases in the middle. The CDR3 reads CSARDYAGLSTDTQYF. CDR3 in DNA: TGCAGTGCTAGAGATTACGCGGGGCTTAGCACAGATACGCAGTATTTT.

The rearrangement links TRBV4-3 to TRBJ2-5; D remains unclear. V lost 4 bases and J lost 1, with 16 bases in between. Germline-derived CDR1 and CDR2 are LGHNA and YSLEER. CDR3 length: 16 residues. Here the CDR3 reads CASSPESSPFQETQYF. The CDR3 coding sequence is TGCGCCAGCAGCCCGGAATCTTCTCCTTTCCAAGAGACCCAGTACTTC.